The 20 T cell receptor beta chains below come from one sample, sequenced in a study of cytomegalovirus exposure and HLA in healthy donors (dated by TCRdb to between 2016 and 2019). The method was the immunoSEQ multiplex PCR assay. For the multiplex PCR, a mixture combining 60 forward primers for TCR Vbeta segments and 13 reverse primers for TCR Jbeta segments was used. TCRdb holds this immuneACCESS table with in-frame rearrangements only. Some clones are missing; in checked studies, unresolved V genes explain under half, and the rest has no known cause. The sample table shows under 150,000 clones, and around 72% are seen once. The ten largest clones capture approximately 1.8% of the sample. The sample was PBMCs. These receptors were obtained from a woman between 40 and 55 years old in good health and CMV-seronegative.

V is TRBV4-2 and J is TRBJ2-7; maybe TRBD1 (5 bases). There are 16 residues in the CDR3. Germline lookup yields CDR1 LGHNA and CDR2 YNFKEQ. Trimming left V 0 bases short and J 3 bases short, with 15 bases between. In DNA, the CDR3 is TGTGCCAGCAGCCAAGAAGTCAGGACAACCTACTACGAGCAGTACTTC. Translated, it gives CASSQEVRTTYYEQYF.

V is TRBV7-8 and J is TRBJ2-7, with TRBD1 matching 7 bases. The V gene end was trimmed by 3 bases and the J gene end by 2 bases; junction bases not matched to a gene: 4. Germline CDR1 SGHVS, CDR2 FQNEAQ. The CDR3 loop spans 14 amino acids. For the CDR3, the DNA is TGTGCCAGCAGCTTGAGGGACAGAACCTACGAGCAGTACTTC. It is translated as CASSLRDRTYEQYF.

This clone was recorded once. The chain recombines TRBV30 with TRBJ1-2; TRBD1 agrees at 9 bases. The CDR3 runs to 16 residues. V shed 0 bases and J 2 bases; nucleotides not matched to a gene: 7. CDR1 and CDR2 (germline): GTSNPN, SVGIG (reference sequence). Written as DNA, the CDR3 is TGTGCCTGGAGTGTTTTCAAACAGGGGGCGAACTATGGCTACACCTTC. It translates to CAWSVFKQGANYGYTF.

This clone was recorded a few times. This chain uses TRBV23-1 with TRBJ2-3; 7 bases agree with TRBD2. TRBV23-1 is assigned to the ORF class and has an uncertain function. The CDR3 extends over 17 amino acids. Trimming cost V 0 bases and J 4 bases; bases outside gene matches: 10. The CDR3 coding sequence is TGCGCCAGCAGTCAATCGGCGCGGGGGATTCCTTCAGATACGCAGTATTTT. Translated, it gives CASSQSARGIPSDTQYF.

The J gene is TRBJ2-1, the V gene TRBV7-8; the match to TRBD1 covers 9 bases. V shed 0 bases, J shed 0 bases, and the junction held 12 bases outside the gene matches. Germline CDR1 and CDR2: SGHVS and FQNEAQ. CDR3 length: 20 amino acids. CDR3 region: CASSLASGTGLLGSYNEQFF. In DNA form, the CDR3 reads TGTGCCAGCAGCTTAGCCTCCGGGACAGGGCTATTAGGCTCCTACAATGAGCAGTTCTTC.

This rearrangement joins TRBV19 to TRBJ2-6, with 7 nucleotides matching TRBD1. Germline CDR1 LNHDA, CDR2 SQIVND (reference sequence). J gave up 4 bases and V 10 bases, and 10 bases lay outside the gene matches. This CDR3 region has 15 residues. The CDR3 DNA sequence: TGTGCCACTGCGGTAGGGGGCGCCGGGGCCAACGTCCTGACTTTC. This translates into CATAVGGAGANVLTF.

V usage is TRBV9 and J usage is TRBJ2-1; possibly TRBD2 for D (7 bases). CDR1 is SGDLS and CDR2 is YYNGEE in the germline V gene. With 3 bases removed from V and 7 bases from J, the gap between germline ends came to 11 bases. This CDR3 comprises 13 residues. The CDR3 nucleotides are TGTGCCAGCAGCGAGGGGGGGGGAAATGAGCAGTTCTTC. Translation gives CASSEGGGNEQFF. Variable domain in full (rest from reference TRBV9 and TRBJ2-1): DSGVTQTPKHLITATGQRVTLRCSPRSGDLSVYWYQQSLDQGLQFLIQYYNGEERAKGNILERFSAQQFPDLHSELNLSSLELGDSALYFCASSEGGGNEQFFGPGTRLTVL.

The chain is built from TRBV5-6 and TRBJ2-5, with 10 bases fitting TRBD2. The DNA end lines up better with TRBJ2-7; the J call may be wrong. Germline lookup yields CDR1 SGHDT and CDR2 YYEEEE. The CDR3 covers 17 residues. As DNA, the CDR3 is TGTGCCAGCAGCTTGAAACTAGCGGGGTTACTATCCTACGAGCAGTACTTC. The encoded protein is CASSLKLAGLLSYEQYF.

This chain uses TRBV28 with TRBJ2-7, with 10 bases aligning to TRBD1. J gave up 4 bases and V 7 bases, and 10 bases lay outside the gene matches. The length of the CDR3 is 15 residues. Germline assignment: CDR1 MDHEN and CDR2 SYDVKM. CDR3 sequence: CASTVGDRGAYEQYF. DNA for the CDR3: TGTGCCAGCACCGTGGGGGACAGGGGAGCGTACGAGCAGTACTTC. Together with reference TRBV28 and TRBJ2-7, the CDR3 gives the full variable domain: DVKVTQSSRYLVKRTGEKVFLECVQDMDHENMFWYRQDPGLGLRLIYFSYDVKMKEKGDIPEGYSVSREKKERFSLILESASTNQTSMYLCASTVGDRGAYEQYFGPGTRLTVT.

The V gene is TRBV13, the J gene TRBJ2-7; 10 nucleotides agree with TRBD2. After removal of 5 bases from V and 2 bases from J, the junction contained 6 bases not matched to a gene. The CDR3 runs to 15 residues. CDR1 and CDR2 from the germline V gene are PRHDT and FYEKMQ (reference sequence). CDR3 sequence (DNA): TGTGCCAGCAGCCATAGCGGGAGGACCACCTACGAGCAGTACTTC. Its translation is CASSHSGRTTYEQYF. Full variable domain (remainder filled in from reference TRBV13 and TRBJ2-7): AAGVIQSPRHLIKEKRETATLKCYPIPRHDTVYWYQQGPGQDPQFLISFYEKMQSDKGSIPDRFSAQQFSDYHSELNMSSLELGDSALYFCASSHSGRTTYEQYFGPGTRLTVT.

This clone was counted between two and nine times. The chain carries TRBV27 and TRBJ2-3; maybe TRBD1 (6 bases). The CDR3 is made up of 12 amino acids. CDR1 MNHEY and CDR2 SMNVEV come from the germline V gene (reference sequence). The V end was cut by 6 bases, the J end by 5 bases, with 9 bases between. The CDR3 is CASRSQGDTQYF. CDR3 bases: TGTGCCAGCAGGTCACAGGGAGATACGCAGTATTTT.

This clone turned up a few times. CDR3 residues: CASSLEGGEAFF. The CDR3 DNA follows: TGTGCCAGCAGCCTCGAGGGAGGAGAAGCTTTCTTT. The rearrangement uses TRBV6-5 and TRBJ1-1, with no clear D. V was trimmed by 6 bases and J by 8 bases, leaving 13 bases between them. Germline V CDR1 and CDR2: MNHEY, SVGAGI. The CDR3 runs to 12 residues.

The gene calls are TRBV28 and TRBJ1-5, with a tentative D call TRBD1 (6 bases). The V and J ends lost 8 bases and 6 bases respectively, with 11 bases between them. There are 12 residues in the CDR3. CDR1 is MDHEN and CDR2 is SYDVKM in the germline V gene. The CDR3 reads CASGLGGQPQHF. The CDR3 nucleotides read TGTGCCAGCGGCTTAGGGGGTCAGCCCCAGCATTTT.

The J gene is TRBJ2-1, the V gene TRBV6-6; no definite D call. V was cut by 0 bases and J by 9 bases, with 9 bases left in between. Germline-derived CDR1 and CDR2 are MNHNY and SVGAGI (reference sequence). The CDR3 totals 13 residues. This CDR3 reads CASSYSSSGEQFF. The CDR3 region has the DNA TGTGCCAGCAGTTACTCTAGTTCAGGTGAGCAGTTCTTC.

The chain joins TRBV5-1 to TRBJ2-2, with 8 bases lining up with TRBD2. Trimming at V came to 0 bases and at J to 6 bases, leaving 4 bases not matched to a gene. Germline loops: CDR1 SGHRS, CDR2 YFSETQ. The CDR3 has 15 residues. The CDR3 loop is CASSLDRAGAGELFF. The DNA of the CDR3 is TGCGCCAGCAGCTTGGATAGAGCGGGAGCCGGGGAGCTGTTTTTT.

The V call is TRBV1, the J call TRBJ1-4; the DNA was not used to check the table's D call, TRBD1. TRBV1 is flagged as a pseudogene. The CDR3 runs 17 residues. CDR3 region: CTSSQAAHKSTNEKLFF. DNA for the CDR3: TGCACCAGCAGCCAAGCCGCACACAAGTCAACTAATGAAAAACTGTTTTTT.

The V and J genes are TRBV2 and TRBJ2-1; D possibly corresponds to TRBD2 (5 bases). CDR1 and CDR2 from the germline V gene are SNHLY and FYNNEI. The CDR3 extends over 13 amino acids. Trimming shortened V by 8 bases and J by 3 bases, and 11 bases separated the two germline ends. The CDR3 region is CASAAGVYNEQFF. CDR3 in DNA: TGTGCCAGCGCAGCCGGGGTCTACAATGAGCAGTTCTTC.

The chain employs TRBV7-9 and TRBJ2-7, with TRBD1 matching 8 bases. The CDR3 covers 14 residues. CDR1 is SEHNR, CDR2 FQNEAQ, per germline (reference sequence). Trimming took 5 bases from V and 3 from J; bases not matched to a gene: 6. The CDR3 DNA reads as TGTGCCAGCAGCGCCACCGGGACAGGCTACGAGCAGTACTTC. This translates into CASSATGTGYEQYF.

CDR3 amino acids: CASSKIGTSLSGGDQPQHF. The CDR3 region has the DNA TGTGCCAGCAGTAAAATCGGGACCTCTCTATCCGGGGGGGATCAGCCCCAGCATTTT. The genes are TRBV27 and TRBJ1-5; TRBD1 might be the D (5 bases). V dropped 5 bases and J dropped 5 bases, with 28 bases sitting between them. The CDR3 runs to 19 residues. Germline V lookup: CDR1 MNHEY, CDR2 SMNVEV (reference sequence).

CDR3 protein: CASSLRQGSEKLFF. The CDR3 DNA sequence: TGTGCCAGCAGCTTAAGGCAGGGCAGTGAAAAACTGTTTTTT. The chain has TRBV7-9 and TRBJ1-4; maybe TRBD1 (5 bases). The ends were cut back, 2 bases at V and 7 bases at J, with 11 bases in the middle. The germline V gene encodes CDR1 SEHNR and CDR2 FQNEAQ (reference sequence). This CDR3 is built from 14 residues. Based on the CDR3 plus reference TRBV7-9 and TRBJ1-4, the full variable domain is DTGVSQNPRHKITKRGQNVTFRCDPISEHNRLYWYRQTLGQGPEFLTYFQNEAQLEKSRLLSDRFSAERPKGSFSTLEIQRTEQGDSAMYLCASSLRQGSEKLFFGSGTQLSVL.